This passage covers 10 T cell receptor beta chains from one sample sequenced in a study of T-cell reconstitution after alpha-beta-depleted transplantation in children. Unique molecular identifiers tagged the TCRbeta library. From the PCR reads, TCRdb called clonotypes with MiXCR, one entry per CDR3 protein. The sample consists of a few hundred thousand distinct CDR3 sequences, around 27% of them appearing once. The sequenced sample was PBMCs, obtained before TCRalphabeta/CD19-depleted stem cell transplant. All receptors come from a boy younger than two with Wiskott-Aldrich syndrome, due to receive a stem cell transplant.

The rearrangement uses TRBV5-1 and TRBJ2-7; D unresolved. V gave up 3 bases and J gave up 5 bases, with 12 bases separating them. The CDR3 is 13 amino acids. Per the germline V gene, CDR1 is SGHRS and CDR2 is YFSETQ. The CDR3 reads CASSYGYLDEQYF. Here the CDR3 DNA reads TGCGCCAGCAGCTATGGGTATTTAGACGAGCAGTACTTC. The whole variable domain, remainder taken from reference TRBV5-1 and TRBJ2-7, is KAGVTQTPRYLIKTRGQQVTLSCSPISGHRSVSWYQQTPGQGLQFLFEYFSETQRNKGNFPGRFSGRQFSNSRSEMNVSTLELGDSALYLCASSYGYLDEQYFGPGTRLTVT.

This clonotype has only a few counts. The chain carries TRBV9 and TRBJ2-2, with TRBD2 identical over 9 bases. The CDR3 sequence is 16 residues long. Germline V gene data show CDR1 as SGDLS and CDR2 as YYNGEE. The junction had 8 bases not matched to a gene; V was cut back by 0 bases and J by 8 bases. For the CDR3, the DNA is TGTGCCAGCAGCGTAGATATAGCGGGAGTATCAGGGGAGCTGTTTTTT. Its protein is CASSVDIAGVSGELFF.

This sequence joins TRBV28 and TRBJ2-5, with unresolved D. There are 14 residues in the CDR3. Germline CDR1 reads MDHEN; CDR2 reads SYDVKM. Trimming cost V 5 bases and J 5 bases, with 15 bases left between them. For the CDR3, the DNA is TGTGCCAGCAGTCCCTCTAGGGTGGGGGAGACCCAGTACTTC. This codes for CASSPSRVGETQYF.

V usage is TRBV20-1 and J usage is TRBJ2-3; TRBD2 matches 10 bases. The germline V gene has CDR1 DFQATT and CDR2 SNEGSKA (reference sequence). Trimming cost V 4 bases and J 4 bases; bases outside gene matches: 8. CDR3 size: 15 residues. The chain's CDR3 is CSATGTSDNPDTQYF. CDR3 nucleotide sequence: TGCAGTGCTACCGGGACTAGCGATAACCCAGATACGCAGTATTTT.

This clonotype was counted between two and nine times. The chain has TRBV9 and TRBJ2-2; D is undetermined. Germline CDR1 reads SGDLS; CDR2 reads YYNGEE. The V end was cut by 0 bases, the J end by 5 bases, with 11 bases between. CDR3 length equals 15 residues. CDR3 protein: CASSVEPSWTGELFF. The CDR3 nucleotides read TGTGCCAGCAGCGTAGAGCCTAGTTGGACCGGGGAGCTGTTTTTT. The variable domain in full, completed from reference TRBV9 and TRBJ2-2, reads DSGVTQTPKHLITATGQRVTLRCSPRSGDLSVYWYQQSLDQGLQFLIQYYNGEERAKGNILERFSAQQFPDLHSELNLSSLELGDSALYFCASSVEPSWTGELFFGEGSRLTVL.

The CDR3 DNA is TGTGCCAGCAGTAAACGGACTAGCGGGAACCAAGAGACCCAGTACTTC. The encoded protein is CASSKRTSGNQETQYF. The chain recombines TRBV7-8 with TRBJ2-5; 12 bases are a match to TRBD2. The CDR3 length is 16 residues. V lost 6 bases to trimming and J lost 0 bases; unmatched junction nucleotides: 5. The germline CDR1 and CDR2 sequences are SGHVS and FQNEAQ.

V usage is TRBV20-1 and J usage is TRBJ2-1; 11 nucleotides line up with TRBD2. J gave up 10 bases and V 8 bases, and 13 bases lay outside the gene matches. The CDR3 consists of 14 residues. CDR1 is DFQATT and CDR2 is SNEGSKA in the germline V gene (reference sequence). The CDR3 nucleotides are TGCAGTCCCCGTATTTTAGCGGGAGGGCGGGAGCAGTTCTTC. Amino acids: CSPRILAGGREQFF.

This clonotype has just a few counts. The CDR3 is CASSLFGGPPYEQYF. The CDR3 coding sequence is TGTGCCAGCAGTTTATTCGGCGGCCCGCCCTACGAGCAGTACTTC. This chain uses TRBV28 with TRBJ2-7; D gene ambiguous. Trimming took off 1 base at V and 2 bases at J, with 12 bases between the two ends. In germline, CDR1 is MDHEN, CDR2 SYDVKM. This CDR3 spans 15 amino acids.

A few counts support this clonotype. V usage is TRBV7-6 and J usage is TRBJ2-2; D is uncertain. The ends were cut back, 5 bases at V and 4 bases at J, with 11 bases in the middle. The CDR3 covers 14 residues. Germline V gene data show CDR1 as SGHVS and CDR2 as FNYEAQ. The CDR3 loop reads CASSPRLSTGELFF. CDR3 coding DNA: TGTGCCAGCAGCCCGCGCCTTAGCACCGGGGAGCTGTTTTTT. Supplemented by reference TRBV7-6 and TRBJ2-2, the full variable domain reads GAGVSQSPRYKVTKRGQDVALRCDPISGHVSLYWYRQALGQGPEFLTYFNYEAQQDKSGLPNDRFSAERPEGSISTLTIQRTEQRDSAMYRCASSPRLSTGELFFGEGSRLTVL.

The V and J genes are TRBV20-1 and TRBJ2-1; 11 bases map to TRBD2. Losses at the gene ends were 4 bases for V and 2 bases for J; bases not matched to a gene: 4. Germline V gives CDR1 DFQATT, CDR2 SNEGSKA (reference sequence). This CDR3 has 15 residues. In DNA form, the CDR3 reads TGCAGTGCTATCGCGACTAGCGGGGCCTACAATGAGCAGTTCTTC. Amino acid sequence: CSAIATSGAYNEQFF.